These 19 T cell receptor beta chains came from one sample sequenced in a study of cytomegalovirus exposure and HLA in healthy donors. 60 Vbeta and 13 Jbeta primers were used in PCR. Sequencing was performed with immunoSEQ multiplex PCR; in TCRdb, only in-frame clones are kept and a portion is missing. The sample lists 85,000 to 100,000 clones, 84% seen once, with 5.6% in the top ten. Sequencing was done on a sample of PBMCs. These receptors were collected from a woman between 18 and 29 years old in good health and CMV-seropositive.

The J gene is TRBJ2-3, the V gene TRBV5-1; D is unresolved. With 4 bases removed from V and 0 bases from J, the gap between germline ends came to 6 bases. The germline gives CDR1 SGHRS, CDR2 YFSETQ. This CDR3 comprises 13 residues. CDR3 in DNA: TGCGCCAGCAGCACTTTTAGCACAGATACGCAGTATTTT. The encoded protein is CASSTFSTDTQYF.

The chain links TRBV28 to TRBJ2-5; 8 positions match TRBD2. CDR1 is MDHEN and CDR2 is SYDVKM in the germline V gene. The CDR3 has 14 amino acids. The V gene end was trimmed by 6 bases and the J gene end by 3 bases; junction bases not matched to a gene: 6. CDR3 amino acids: CASRSAAGEETQYF. The CDR3, as DNA: TGTGCCAGCAGGTCCGCAGCGGGGGAAGAGACCCAGTACTTC.

The chain joins TRBV6-1 to TRBJ1-5; 8 bases line up with TRBD1. The CDR3 is 18 amino acids. Germline V gene sequence: CDR1 MNHNS, CDR2 SASEGT. V trimming: 2 bases; J trimming: 1 base; junction bases outside the gene matches: 10. CDR3 region: CASSESPGGRPSNQPQHF. CDR3 sequence (DNA): TGTGCCAGCAGTGAAAGTCCAGGGGGCAGGCCGAGCAATCAGCCCCAGCATTTT.

This rearrangement joins TRBV28 to TRBJ1-5, with TRBD1 identical over 9 bases. The V segment lost 6 bases and the J segment 4 bases; nucleotides outside the gene matches: 4. Germline V CDR1 and CDR2: MDHEN, SYDVKM. CDR3 size: 14 residues. This CDR3 is CASSPGQGNQPQHF. In nucleotides, the CDR3 is TGTGCCAGCAGCCCGGGACAGGGTAATCAGCCCCAGCATTTT.

The V call is TRBV7-9, the J call TRBJ1-3, with D hard to call. The V end was cut by 5 bases, the J end by 0 bases, with 8 bases between. CDR3 length equals 14 residues. Germline assignment: CDR1 SEHNR and CDR2 FQNEAQ (reference sequence). The CDR3 nucleotides are TGTGCCAGCAGCCAAGACACCTCTGGAAACACCATATATTTT. Protein product: CASSQDTSGNTIYF.

This chain connects TRBV5-4 to TRBJ2-3; TRBD2 matches 16 bases. V was pared by 4 bases and J by 5 bases, with 7 bases of the junction left unmatched. This CDR3 spans 17 amino acids. The V gene's germline CDR1 is SGHNT and CDR2 YYREEE (reference sequence). The DNA for the CDR3 is TGTGCCAGCAGCCCGGGACTAGCGGGAGGGTGGGGAGATACGCAGTATTTT. Protein sequence: CASSPGLAGGWGDTQYF. Variable domain in full (rest from reference TRBV5-4 and TRBJ2-3): ETGVTQSPTHLIKTRGQQVTLRCSSQSGHNTVSWYQQALGQGPQFIFQYYREEENGRGNFPPRFSGLQFPNYSSELNVNALELDDSALYLCASSPGLAGGWGDTQYFGPGTRLTVL.

The J gene is TRBJ2-5, the V gene TRBV28, with D unclear. Looked up from germline, CDR1 is MDHEN and CDR2 is SYDVKM. V lost 5 bases, J lost 5 bases, and 9 bases lay in between. The CDR3 length is 12 residues. CDR3 sequence: CASSHSWETQYF. The CDR3 DNA reads as TGTGCCAGCAGTCACTCCTGGGAGACCCAGTACTTC. Looking up the rest from reference TRBV28 and TRBJ2-5 gives the full variable domain: DVKVTQSSRYLVKRTGEKVFLECVQDMDHENMFWYRQDPGLGLRLIYFSYDVKMKEKGDIPEGYSVSREKKERFSLILESASTNQTSMYLCASSHSWETQYFGPGTRLLVL.

The chain employs TRBV27 and TRBJ2-7; TRBD1 aligns across 10 bases. The germline V gene has CDR1 MNHEY and CDR2 SMNVEV (reference sequence). The J segment lost 4 bases and the V segment lost 4 bases, leaving 4 bases of the junction unmatched. This CDR3 has 14 residues. The CDR3 DNA is TGTGCCAGCAGTTGGGGACAGGGGTTTTACGAGCAGTACTTC. It yields the protein CASSWGQGFYEQYF.

This chain links TRBV2 with TRBJ2-7; 10 positions agree with TRBD1. Germline CDR1 is SNHLY and CDR2 is FYNNEI. The CDR3 loop spans 15 amino acids. J was trimmed by 4 bases and V by 2 bases; bases with no gene match: 5. The CDR3 loop is CASSEWTGGRYEQYF. The CDR3 nucleotides read TGTGCCAGCAGTGAATGGACAGGGGGAAGGTACGAGCAGTACTTC.

J is TRBJ2-5 and V is TRBV5-1; 8 bases fit TRBD2. Germline values: CDR1 SGHRS, CDR2 YFSETQ. This CDR3 comprises 15 residues. After removal of 6 bases from V and 4 bases from J, the junction contained 11 bases not matched to a gene. The CDR3 DNA reads TGCGCCAGCACTACCCAACCCGGGACTAGAGAGACCCAGTACTTC. Translation: CASTTQPGTRETQYF.

The chain couples TRBV9 to TRBJ2-1; tentative D call: TRBD2 (7 bases). The germline V gene has CDR1 SGDLS and CDR2 YYNGEE. V was shortened by 0 bases and J by 9 bases, with 16 bases between the two germline ends. The CDR3 consists of 15 residues. CDR3 bases: TGTGCCAGCAGCGTAGCTGGGAAGGGGGGGGGTGAGCAGTTCTTC. Translating it yields CASSVAGKGGGEQFF.

This sequence joins TRBV4-1 and TRBJ2-7; TRBD2 matches at 7 bases. The CDR3 runs 15 residues. After removal of 1 base from V and 11 bases from J, the junction contained 14 bases not matched to a gene. CDR1 MGHRA and CDR2 YSYEKL come from the germline V gene. CDR3 residues: CASSQVVAGPSSEYF. The CDR3 nucleotides are TGCGCCAGCAGCCAAGTTGTAGCGGGCCCCTCGTCAGAGTACTTC.

The chain has TRBV13 and TRBJ1-1, with D unresolved. The CDR3 length is 16 residues. V was cut by 0 bases and J by 8 bases, with 19 bases left in between. Germline V gene sequence: CDR1 PRHDT, CDR2 FYEKMQ (reference sequence). CDR3 DNA sequence: TGTGCCAGCAGCTTAGGCCTGTCCGGGGATGCCGTCGAAGCTTTCTTT. This sequence encodes CASSLGLSGDAVEAFF.

CDR3 nucleotides: TGTGCCACCCTTAAGGCGGGGGGGCAATATACGCAGTATTTT. Encoded protein: CATLKAGGQYTQYF. The chain joins TRBV15 to TRBJ2-3; TRBD2 agrees at 9 bases. Losses at the gene ends were 8 bases for V and 7 bases for J; bases not matched to a gene: 10. This CDR3 spans 14 amino acids. From germline, CDR1 is LNHNV and CDR2 YYDKDF (reference sequence).

The chain recombines TRBV16 with TRBJ1-2; D is unclear. Germline CDR1 KGHSY, CDR2 FQNENV. The CDR3 is 12 residues long. With 4 bases removed from V and 4 bases from J, the gap between germline ends came to 7 bases. The CDR3 loop is CASSRDSYGYTF. CDR3 in DNA: TGTGCCAGCAGCCGAGACTCCTATGGCTACACCTTC.

The gene calls are TRBV6-1 and TRBJ1-4; TRBD1 is a possible D gene (5 bases). The CDR3 totals 14 residues. The V gene lost 6 bases and the J gene lost 7 bases, with 15 bases spanning the gap. Germline CDR1 reads MNHNS; CDR2 reads SASEGT. The DNA for the CDR3 is TGTGCCAGCAGGGGGACTTTCGGTCGTGAAAAACTGTTTTTT. Translated, it gives CASRGTFGREKLFF.

The J gene is TRBJ2-7, the V gene TRBV27; tentatively, D is TRBD1 (6 bases). There are 13 residues in the CDR3. In germline, CDR1 is MNHEY, CDR2 SMNVEV (reference sequence). The V end was cut by 5 bases, the J end by 7 bases, with 15 bases between. This chain's CDR3 is CASSLQTGIEQYF. In DNA form, the CDR3 reads TGTGCCAGCAGTCTCCAAACAGGGATAGAGCAGTACTTC.

The V gene is TRBV4-1, the J gene TRBJ2-1; D perhaps matches TRBD2 (6 bases). The V end lost 0 bases, the J end lost 5 bases, and 17 bases lay between the germline ends. Germline values: CDR1 MGHRA, CDR2 YSYEKL. The CDR3 spans 17 residues. The CDR3 sequence: CASSQDNWEAKHNEQFF. Here the CDR3 DNA reads TGCGCCAGCAGCCAAGATAATTGGGAGGCCAAACACAATGAGCAGTTCTTC.

This clone was picked up a small number of times. The chain is built from TRBV10-3 and TRBJ2-7; 7 bases align to TRBD2. CDR1 and CDR2 (germline): ENHRY, SYGVKD. The CDR3 consists of 13 residues. The junction had 9 bases not matched to a gene; V was cut back by 11 bases and J by 2 bases. The CDR3 sequence: CASARSGTYEQYF. CDR3 sequence (DNA): TGTGCCTCCGCTAGGAGCGGGACCTACGAGCAGTACTTC.